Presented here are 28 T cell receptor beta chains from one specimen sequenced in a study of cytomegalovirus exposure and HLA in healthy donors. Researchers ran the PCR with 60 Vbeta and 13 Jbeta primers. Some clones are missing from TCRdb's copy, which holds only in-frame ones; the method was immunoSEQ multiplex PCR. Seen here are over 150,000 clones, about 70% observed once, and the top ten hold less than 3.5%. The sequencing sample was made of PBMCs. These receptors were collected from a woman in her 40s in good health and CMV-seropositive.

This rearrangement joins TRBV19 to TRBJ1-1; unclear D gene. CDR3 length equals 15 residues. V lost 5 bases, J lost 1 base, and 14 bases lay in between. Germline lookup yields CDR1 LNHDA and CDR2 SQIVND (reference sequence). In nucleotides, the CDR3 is TGTGCCAGTAGTGGGCGTCGGGAGAGGAACACTGAAGCTTTCTTT. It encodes CASSGRRERNTEAFF.

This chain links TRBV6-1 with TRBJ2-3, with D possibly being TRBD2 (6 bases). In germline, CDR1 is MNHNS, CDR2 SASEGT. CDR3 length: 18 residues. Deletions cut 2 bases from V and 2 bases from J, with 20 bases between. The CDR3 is CASSEPLGQGGATDTQYF. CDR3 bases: TGTGCCAGCAGTGAACCCCTCGGGCAGGGCGGGGCCACAGATACGCAGTATTTT.

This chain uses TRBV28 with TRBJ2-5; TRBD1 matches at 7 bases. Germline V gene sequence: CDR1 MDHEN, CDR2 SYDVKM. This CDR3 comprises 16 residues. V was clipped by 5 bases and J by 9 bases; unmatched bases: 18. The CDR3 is CASSPPDRDPYEAQYF. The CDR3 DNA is TGTGCCAGCAGTCCCCCCGACAGGGATCCTTATGAGGCCCAGTACTTC. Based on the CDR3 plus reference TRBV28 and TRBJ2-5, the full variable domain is DVKVTQSSRYLVKRTGEKVFLECVQDMDHENMFWYRQDPGLGLRLIYFSYDVKMKEKGDIPEGYSVSREKKERFSLILESASTNQTSMYLCASSPPDRDPYEAQYFGPGTRLLVL.

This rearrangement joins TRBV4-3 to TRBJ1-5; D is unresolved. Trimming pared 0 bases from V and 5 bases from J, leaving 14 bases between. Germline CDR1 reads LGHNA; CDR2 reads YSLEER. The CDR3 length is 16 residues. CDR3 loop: CASSQDLQAYHQPQHF. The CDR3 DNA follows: TGCGCCAGCAGCCAAGATCTTCAGGCGTACCATCAGCCCCAGCATTTT.

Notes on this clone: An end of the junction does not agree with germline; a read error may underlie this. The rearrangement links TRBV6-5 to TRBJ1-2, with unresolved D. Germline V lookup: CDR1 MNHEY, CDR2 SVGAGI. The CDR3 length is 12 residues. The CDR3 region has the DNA TGTGCCAGCAGTTCGGACGACTATGGCTACCCCTTC. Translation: CASSSDDYGYPF.

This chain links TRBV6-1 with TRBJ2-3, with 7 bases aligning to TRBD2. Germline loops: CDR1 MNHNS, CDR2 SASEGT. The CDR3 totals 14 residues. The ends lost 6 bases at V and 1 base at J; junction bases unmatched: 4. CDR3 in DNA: TGTGCCAGCAGCCGGGGGGATGGCACAGATACGCAGTATTTT. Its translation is CASSRGDGTDTQYF.

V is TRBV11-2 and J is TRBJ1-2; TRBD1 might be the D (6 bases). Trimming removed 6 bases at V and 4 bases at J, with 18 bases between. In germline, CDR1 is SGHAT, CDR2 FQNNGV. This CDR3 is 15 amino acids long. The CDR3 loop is CASRRIGQIFYGYTF. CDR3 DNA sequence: TGTGCCAGCAGACGTATAGGACAGATTTTCTATGGCTACACCTTC.

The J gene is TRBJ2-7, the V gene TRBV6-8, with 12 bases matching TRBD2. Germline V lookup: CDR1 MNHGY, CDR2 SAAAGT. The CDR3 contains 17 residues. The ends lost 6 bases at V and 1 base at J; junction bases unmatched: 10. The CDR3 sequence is CASRGYGTSGRSYEQYF. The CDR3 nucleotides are TGTGCCAGCAGGGGATATGGGACTAGCGGGCGGTCCTACGAGCAGTACTTC.

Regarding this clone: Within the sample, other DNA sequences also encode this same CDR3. In DNA, the CDR3 is TGCGCCAGCAGCGCACAGGGTTACGAGCAGTACTTC. Translation gives CASSAQGYEQYF. The chain links TRBV5-1 to TRBJ2-7, with a weak D call TRBD1 (6 bases). The CDR3 extends over 12 amino acids. CDR1 is SGHRS and CDR2 is YFSETQ in the germline V gene. The ends were cut back, 4 bases at V and 4 bases at J, with 9 bases in the middle.

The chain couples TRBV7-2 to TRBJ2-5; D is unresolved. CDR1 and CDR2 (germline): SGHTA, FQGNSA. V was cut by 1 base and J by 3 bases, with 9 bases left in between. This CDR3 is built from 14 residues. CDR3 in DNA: TGTGCCAGCAGCTTAGATGTTGCAGAAGAGACCCAGTACTTC. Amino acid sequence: CASSLDVAEETQYF.

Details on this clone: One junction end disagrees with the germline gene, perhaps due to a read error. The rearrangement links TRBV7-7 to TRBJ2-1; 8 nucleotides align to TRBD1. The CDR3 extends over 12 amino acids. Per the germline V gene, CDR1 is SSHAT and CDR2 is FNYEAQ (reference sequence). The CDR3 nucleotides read TGTGCTAGCAGCTCACAGGGGGGCGAGCAGTTCTTC. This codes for CASSSQGGEQFF.

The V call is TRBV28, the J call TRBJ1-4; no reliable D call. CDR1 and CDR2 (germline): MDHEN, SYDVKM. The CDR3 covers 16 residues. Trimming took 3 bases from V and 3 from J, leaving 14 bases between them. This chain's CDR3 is CASSFWSSTANEKLFF. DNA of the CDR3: TGTGCCAGCAGTTTTTGGTCTTCAACAGCTAATGAAAAACTGTTTTTT.

CDR3 nucleotide sequence: TGCGCCAGCAGCTTGCTGGGCGGGGGCCTTCCAGATACGCAGTATTTT. This encodes CASSLLGGGLPDTQYF. The chain carries TRBV5-1 and TRBJ2-3; D might be TRBD2 (7 bases). The V gene's germline CDR1 is SGHRS and CDR2 YFSETQ. The germline V and J ends were trimmed by 1 base and 4 bases, with 16 bases remaining between them. The CDR3 is made up of 16 amino acids.

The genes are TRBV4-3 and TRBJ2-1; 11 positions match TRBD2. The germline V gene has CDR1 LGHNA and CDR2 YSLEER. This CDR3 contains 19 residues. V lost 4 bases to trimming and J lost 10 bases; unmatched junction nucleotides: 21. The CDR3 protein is CASSPRTGETSGAGGEQFF. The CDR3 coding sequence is TGCGCCAGCAGCCCTCGGACAGGTGAGACTAGCGGGGCCGGGGGGGAGCAGTTCTTC.

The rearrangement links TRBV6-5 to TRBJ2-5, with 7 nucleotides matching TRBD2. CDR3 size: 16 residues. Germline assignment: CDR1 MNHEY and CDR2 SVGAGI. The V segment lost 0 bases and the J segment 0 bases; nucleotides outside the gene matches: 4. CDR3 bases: TGTGCCAGCAGTTACTCGGGAGGGCCACACCAAGAGACCCAGTACTTC. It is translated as CASSYSGGPHQETQYF.

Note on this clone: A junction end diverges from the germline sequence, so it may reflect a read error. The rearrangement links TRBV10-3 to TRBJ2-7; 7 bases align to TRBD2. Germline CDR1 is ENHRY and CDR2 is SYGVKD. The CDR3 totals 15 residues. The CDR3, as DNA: TGTGCCAGCAGTTACAATAAGCGGGACTCCTACGAGCAGTACTTC. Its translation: CASSYNKRDSYEQYF.

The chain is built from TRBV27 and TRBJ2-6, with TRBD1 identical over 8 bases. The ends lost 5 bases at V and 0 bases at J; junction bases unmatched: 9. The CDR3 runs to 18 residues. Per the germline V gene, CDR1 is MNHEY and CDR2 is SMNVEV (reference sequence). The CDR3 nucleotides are TGTGCCAGCAGTCCGTGGGACAGGCTTAGCTCTGGGGCCAACGTCCTGACTTTC. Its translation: CASSPWDRLSSGANVLTF. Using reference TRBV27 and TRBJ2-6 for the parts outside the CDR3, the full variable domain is EAQVTQNPRYLITVTGKKLTVTCSQNMNHEYMSWYRQDPGLGLRQIYYSMNVEVTDKGDVPEGYKVSRKEKRNFPLILESPSPNQTSLYFCASSPWDRLSSGANVLTFGAGSRLTVL.

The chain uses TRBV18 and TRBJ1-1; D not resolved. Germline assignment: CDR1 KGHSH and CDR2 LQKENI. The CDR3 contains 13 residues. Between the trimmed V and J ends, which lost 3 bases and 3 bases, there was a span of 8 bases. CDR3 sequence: CASSPRVDTEAFF. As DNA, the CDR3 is TGTGCCAGCTCACCGCGAGTCGACACTGAAGCTTTCTTT.

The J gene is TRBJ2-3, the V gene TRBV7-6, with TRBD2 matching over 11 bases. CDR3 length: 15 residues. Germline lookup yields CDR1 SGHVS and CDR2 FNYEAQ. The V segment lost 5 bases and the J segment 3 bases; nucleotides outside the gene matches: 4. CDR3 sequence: CASSETSGETDTQYF. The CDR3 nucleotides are TGTGCCAGCAGCGAGACTAGCGGGGAGACAGATACGCAGTATTTT.

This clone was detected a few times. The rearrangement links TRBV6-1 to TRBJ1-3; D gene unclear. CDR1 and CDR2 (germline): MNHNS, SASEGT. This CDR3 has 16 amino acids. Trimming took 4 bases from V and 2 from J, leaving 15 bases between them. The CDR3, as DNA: TGTGCCAGCAGTGGACAACGAATTTACGCTGGAAACACCATATATTTT. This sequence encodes CASSGQRIYAGNTIYF.

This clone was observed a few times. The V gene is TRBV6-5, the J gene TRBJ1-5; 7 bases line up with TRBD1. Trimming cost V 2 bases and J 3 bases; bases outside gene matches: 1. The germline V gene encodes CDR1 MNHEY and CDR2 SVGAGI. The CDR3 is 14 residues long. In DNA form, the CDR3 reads TGTGCCAGCAGTTACGAGGGGGCCAATCAGCCCCAGCATTTT. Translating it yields CASSYEGANQPQHF.

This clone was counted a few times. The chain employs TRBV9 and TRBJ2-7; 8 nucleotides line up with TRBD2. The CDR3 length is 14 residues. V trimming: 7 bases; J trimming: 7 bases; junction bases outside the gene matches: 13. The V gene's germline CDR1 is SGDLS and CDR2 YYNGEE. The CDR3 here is CASGPGTRPSEQYF. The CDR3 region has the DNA TGTGCCAGCGGCCCCGGGACTAGGCCCTCGGAGCAGTACTTC.

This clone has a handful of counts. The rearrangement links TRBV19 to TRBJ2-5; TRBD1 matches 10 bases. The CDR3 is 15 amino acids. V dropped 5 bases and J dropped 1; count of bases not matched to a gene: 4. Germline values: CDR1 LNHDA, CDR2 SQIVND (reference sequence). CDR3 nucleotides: TGTGCCAGTAGTCCCGGGACAGGGGTCCAAGAGACCCAGTACTTC. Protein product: CASSPGTGVQETQYF.

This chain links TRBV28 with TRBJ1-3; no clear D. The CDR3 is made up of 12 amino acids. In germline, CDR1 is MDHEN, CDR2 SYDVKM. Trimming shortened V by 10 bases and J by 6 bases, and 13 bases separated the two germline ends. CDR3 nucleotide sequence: TGTGCCACTCAACCCCCAGAAAACACCATATATTTT. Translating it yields CATQPPENTIYF.

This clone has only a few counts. CDR3 DNA: TGTGCCAGCAGTGTATCGGACAGGGGCGACTATGGCTACACCTTC. Translated: CASSVSDRGDYGYTF. The chain recombines TRBV6-1 with TRBJ1-2, with 9 bases identical to TRBD1. The germline V gene has CDR1 MNHNS and CDR2 SASEGT. With 4 bases clipped from V and 3 bases from J, the junction kept 6 bases outside the gene matches. CDR3 length equals 15 residues.

CDR3 bases: TGTGCCAGCACCCCTGAAAGCGGGAGAGGGAATGAGCAGTTCTTC. Translated, it gives CASTPESGRGNEQFF. The chain is built from TRBV7-3 and TRBJ2-1; 8 nucleotides agree with TRBD2. CDR3 size: 15 residues. Trimming cost V 7 bases and J 7 bases; bases outside gene matches: 12. Germline V gives CDR1 SGHTA, CDR2 FQGTGA. Complete variable domain (other parts from reference TRBV7-3 and TRBJ2-1): GAGVSQTPSNKVTEKGKYVELRCDPISGHTALYWYRQSLGQGPEFLIYFQGTGAADDSGLPNDRFFAVRPEGSVSTLKIQRTERGDSAVYLCASTPESGRGNEQFFGPGTRLTVL.

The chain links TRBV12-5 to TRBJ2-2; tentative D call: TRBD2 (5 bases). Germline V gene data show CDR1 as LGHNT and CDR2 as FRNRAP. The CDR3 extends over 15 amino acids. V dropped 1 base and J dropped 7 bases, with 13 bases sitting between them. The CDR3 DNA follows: TGTGCTAGTGGTTTGGACCCCCGAGAGGGCGGGGAGCTGTTTTTT. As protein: CASGLDPREGGELFF.

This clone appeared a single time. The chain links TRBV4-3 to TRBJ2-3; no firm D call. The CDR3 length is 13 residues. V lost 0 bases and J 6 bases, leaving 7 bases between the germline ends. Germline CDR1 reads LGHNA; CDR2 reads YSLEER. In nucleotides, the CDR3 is TGCGCCAGCAGCCAAGATCGAGATGATACGCAGTATTTT. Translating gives CASSQDRDDTQYF.